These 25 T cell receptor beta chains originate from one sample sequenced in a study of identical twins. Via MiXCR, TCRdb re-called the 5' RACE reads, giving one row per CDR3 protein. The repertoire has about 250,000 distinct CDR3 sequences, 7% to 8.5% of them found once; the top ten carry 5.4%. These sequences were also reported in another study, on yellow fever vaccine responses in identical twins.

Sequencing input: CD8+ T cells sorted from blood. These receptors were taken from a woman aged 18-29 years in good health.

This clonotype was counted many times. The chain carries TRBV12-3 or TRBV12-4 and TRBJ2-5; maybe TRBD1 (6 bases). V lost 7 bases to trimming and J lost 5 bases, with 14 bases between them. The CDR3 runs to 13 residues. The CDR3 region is CASKKQGYETQYF. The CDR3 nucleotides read TGTGCCAGCAAGAAACAGGGTTACGAGACCCAGTACTTC.

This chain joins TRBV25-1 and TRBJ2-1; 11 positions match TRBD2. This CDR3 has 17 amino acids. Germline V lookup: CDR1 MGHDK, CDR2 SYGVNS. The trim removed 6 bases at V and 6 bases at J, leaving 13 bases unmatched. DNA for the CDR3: TGTGCCAGCAGCACCACCAATAGCGGGAGGGCCTTCAATGAGCAGTTCTTC. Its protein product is CASSTTNSGRAFNEQFF.

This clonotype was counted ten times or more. The CDR3 reads CAWTFGRGNTQYF. CDR3 nucleotide sequence: TGTGCCTGGACGTTCGGGAGAGGGAATACGCAGTATTTT. This rearrangement joins TRBV12-3 or TRBV12-4 to TRBJ2-3, with D perhaps matching TRBD2 (6 bases). Trimming pared 11 bases from V and 7 bases from J, leaving 19 bases between. CDR3 length: 13 residues.

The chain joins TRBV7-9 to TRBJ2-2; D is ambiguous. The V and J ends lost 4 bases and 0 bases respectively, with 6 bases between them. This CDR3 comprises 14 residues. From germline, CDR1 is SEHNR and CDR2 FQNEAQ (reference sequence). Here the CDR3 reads CASSYLTNTGELFF. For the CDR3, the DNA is TGTGCCAGCAGCTACCTCACGAACACCGGGGAGCTGTTTTTT.

The chain's CDR3 is CASRQPTTGPETQYF. The CDR3 region has the DNA TGTGCCAGCAGACAACCGACTACAGGGCCAGAGACCCAGTACTTC. The J gene is TRBJ2-5, the V gene TRBV2; a possible D gene is TRBD1 (6 bases). CDR3 size: 15 residues. V lost 6 bases, J lost 4 bases, and 18 bases lay in between. CDR1 and CDR2 (germline): SNHLY, FYNNEI.

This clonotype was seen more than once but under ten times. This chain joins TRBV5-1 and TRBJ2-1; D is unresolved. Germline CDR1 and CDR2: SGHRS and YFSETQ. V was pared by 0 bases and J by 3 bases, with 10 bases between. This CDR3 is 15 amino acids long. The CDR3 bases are TGCGCCAGCAGCTTGGAGGGTCCAGACTACAATGAGCAGTTCTTC. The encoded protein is CASSLEGPDYNEQFF.

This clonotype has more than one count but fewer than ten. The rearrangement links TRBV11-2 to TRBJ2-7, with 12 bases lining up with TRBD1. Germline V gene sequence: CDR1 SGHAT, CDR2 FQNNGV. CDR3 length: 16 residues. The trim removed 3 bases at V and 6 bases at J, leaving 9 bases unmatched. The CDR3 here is CASSLMYGTGGFEQYV. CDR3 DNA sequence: TGTGCCAGCAGCTTGATGTACGGGACAGGGGGCTTCGAGCAGTACGTC.

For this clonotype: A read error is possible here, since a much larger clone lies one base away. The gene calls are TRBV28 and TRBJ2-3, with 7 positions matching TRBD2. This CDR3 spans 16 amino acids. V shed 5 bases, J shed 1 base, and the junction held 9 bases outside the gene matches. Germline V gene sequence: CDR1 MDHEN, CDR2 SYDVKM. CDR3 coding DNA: TGTGCCAGCAGTACCAACGGACTAGAGGGCACAGATACGCAGTATTTT. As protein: CASSTNGLEGTDTQYF. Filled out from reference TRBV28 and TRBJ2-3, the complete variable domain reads DVKVTQSSRYLVKRTGEKVFLECVQDMDHENMFWYRQDPGLGLRLIYFSYDVKMKEKGDIPEGYSVSREKKERFSLILESASTNQTSMYLCASSTNGLEGTDTQYFGPGTRLTVL.

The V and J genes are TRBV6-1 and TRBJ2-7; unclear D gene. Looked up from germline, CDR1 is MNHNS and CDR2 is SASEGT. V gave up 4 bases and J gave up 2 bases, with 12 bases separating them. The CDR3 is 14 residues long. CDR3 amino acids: CASSAWTEAYEQYF. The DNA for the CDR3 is TGTGCCAGCAGTGCCTGGACGGAAGCCTACGAGCAGTACTTC.

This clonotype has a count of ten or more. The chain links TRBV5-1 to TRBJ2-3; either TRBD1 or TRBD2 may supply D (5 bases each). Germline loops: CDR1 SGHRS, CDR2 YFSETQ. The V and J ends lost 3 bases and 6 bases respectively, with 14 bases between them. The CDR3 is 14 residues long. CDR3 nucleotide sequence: TGCGCCAGCAGCTACCTCCGGGACCGGGATACGCAGTATTTT. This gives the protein CASSYLRDRDTQYF.

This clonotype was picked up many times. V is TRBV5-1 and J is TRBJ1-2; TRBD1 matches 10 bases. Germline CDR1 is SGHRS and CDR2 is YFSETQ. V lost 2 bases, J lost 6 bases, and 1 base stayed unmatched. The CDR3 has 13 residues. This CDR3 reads CASSFGQGDGYTF. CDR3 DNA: TGCGCCAGCAGCTTCGGACAGGGGGATGGCTACACCTTC. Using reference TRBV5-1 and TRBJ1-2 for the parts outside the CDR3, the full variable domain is KAGVTQTPRYLIKTRGQQVTLSCSPISGHRSVSWYQQTPGQGLQFLFEYFSETQRNKGNFPGRFSGRQFSNSRSEMNVSTLELGDSALYLCASSFGQGDGYTFGSGTRLTVV.

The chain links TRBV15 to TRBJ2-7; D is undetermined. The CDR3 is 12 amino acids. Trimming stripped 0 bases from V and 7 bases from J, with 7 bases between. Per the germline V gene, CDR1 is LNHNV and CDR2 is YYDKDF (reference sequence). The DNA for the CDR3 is TGTGCCACCAGCAGAGAAGGGTGGGAGCAGTACTTC. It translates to CATSREGWEQYF.

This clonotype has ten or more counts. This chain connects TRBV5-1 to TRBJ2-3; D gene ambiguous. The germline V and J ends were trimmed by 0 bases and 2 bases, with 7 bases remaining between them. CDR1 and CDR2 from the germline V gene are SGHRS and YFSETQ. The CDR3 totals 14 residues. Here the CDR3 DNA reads TGCGCCAGCAGCTTGGTAGGAGTCACAGATACGCAGTATTTT. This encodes CASSLVGVTDTQYF.

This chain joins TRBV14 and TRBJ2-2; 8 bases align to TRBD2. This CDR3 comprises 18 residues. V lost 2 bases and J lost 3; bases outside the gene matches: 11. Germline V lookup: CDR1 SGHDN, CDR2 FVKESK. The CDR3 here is CASSQRRGAAGDTGELFF. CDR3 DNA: TGTGCCAGCAGCCAACGCCGGGGGGCAGCGGGAGACACCGGGGAGCTGTTTTTT.

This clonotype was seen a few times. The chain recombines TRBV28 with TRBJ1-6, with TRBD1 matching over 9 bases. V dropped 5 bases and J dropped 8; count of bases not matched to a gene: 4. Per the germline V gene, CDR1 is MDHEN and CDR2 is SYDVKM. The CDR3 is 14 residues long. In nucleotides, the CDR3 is TGTGCCAGCAGTCCGGGACAGGGTGATTCACCCCTCCACTTT. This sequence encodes CASSPGQGDSPLHF.

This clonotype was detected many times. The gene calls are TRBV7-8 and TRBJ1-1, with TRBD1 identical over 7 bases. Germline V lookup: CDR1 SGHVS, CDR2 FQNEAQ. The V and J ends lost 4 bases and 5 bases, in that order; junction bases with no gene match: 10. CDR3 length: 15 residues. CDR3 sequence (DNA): TGTGCCAGCAGCTCCTCGACAGGGACTAGTACTGAAGCTTTCTTT. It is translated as CASSSSTGTSTEAFF.

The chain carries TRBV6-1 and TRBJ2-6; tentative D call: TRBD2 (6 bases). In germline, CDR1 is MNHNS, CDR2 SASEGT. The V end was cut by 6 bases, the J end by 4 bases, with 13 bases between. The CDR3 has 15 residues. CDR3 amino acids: CASSFQAGGANVLTF. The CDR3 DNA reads TGTGCCAGCAGCTTCCAGGCGGGGGGGGCCAACGTCCTGACTTTC.

CDR3 protein: CASIRGGTGELFF. CDR3 sequence (DNA): TGTGCCAGCATCCGAGGGGGCACCGGGGAGCTGTTTTTT. The rearrangement links TRBV7-7 to TRBJ2-2, with D tentatively TRBD1 (6 bases). This CDR3 is built from 13 residues. Germline lookup yields CDR1 SSHAT and CDR2 FNYEAQ (reference sequence). Trimming took off 7 bases at V and 4 bases at J, with 10 bases between the two ends.

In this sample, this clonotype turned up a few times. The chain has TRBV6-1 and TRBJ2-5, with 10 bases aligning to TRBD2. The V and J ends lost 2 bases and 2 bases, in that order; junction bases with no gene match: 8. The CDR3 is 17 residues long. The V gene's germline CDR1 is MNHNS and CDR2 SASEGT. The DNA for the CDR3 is TGTGCCAGCAGTGAATGGGGGACTAGCGTAGGGCAAGAGACCCAGTACTTC. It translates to CASSEWGTSVGQETQYF.

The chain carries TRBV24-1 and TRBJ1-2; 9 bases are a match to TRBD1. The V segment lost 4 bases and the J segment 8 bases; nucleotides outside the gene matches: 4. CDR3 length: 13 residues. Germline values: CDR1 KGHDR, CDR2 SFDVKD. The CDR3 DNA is TGTGCCACCAGTGAGAGGGACAGGGAAGGCTACACCTTC. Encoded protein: CATSERDREGYTF.

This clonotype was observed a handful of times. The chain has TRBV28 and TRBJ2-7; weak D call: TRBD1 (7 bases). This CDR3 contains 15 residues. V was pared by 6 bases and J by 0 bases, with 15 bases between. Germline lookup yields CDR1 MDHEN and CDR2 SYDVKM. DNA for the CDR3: TGTGCCAGCAGCAGGGGGGACGGTAGCTCCTACGAGCAGTACTTC. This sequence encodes CASSRGDGSSYEQYF. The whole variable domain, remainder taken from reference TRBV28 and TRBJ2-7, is DVKVTQSSRYLVKRTGEKVFLECVQDMDHENMFWYRQDPGLGLRLIYFSYDVKMKEKGDIPEGYSVSREKKERFSLILESASTNQTSMYLCASSRGDGSSYEQYFGPGTRLTVT.

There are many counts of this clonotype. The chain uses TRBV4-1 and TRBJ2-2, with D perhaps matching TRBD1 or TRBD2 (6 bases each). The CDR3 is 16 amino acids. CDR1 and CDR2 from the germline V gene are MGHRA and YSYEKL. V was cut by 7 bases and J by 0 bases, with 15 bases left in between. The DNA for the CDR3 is TGCGCCAGCACCCGCCTCGGGGGCGCGAACACCGGGGAGCTGTTTTTT. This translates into CASTRLGGANTGELFF.

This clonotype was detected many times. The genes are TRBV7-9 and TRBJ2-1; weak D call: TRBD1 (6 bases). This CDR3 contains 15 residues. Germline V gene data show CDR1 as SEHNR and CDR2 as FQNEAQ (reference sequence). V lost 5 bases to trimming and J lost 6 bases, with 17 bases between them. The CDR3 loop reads CASSAPQGAGNEQFF. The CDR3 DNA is TGTGCCAGCAGCGCTCCACAGGGCGCGGGCAATGAGCAGTTCTTC.

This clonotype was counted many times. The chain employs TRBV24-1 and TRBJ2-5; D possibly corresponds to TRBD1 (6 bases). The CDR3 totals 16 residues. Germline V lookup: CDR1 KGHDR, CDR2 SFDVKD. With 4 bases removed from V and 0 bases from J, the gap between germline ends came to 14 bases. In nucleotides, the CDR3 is TGTGCCACCAGTGACCCCCGGACAGATTACCAAGAGACCCAGTACTTC. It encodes CATSDPRTDYQETQYF.

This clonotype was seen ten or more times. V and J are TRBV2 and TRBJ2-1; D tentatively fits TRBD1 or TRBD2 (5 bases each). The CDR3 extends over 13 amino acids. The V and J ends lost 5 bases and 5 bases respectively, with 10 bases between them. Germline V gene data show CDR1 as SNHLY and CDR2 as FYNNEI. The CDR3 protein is CASSPGTHNEQFF. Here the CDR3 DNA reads TGTGCCAGCAGTCCCGGGACCCACAATGAGCAGTTCTTC.